This T cell receptor (beta chain) was retrieved from a study of persistence of HIV-infected CD4 T cells (dated by TCRdb to 2018 to 2021). Describing the broader study: The study isolated CMV- and HIV-1 Gag-responding CD4+ T cells from ART-treated individuals to examine antigen-driven clonal expansion of HIV-1-infected cells. Suppressive ART had been received by participants for a median of roughly eight years. Apart from two participants who underwent leukapheresis at a single time point, peripheral blood samples of up to roughly 180 mL were collected from participants at multiple time points. Proviral sequencing was used to assess clonality among infected cells, whereas TCRbeta sequencing gauged the clonality of all cells within each sorted population. For the TCR cluster analysis across participants, about 8 participants were included for CMV and about seven participants for Gag.

On the study overall, not on this receptor specifically: Only a small number of individuals took part in the study, and only a limited range of antigens was tested. Degenerate expanded CDR3beta sequences were enriched in antigen-responding cells, suggesting convergent selection of CD4+ responses to CMV and Gag. Significantly lower TCRbeta richness was observed in CMV- and Gag-responding cells than in anti-CD3/anti-CD28-responding cells, and higher oligoclonality was observed in CMV-responding cells than in CD3/CD28-stimulated and Gag-responding cells. Because the TCR analyses were done in bulk, restricting them to just the rare CMV-responding cells that actually carried HIV-1 proviruses was not possible. A correlation was observed between TCR oligoclonality and proviral oligoclonality within the same sorted populations.

The treatment or condition label of this sample denotes: suppressive antiretroviral therapy. A pool of overlapping HIV-1 Gag 15-mer peptides, at about 0.99 ug per peptide per mL, was used to stimulate the cells. Memory populations depleted of antigen-responding cells were obtained by sorting nonresponding CD40L-negative CD69-negative CD45RO-high memory CD4+ T cells. HIV-1-infected adults in whom suppressive ART had been started during chronic infection were enrolled as participants. For at least 4 years, the participants' plasma HIV-1 RNA had been undetectable, below 50 copies/mL. To be included, a participant needed positive CMV serology and a CD4+ T cell count above 400 cells/uL. Before stimulation, PBMCs were isolated using density centrifugation and depleted of CD8+ T cells. CD8-depleted PBMCs were stimulated for 15 to 20 hours with anti-CD28/CD49d costimulation, CD40-blocking antibody and enfuvirtide to prevent new infections. Sorting was done on either a Beckman Coulter MoFlo Legacy or an XDP sorter, and propidium iodide was used to exclude dead cells. The QIAamp DNA Mini Kit was used for genomic DNA extraction from samples above one million cells, and the Quick-DNA Microprep Kit was used otherwise.

V is shortened by 4 bases, J by 6 bases, and the region joining them spans 9 bases. CDR1 and CDR2 (LNHNV, YYDKDF) derive from the germline V gene (reference sequence). The CDR3 goes from the cysteine to the phenylalanine over 13 residues. Only CDR3 DNA is held: 39 bases, read in frame from base 1. The immunoSEQ hsTCRB assay version 4, run in survey mode, was used to sequence TCRbeta repertoires from genomic DNA. For TCRbeta sequencing, genomic DNA was diluted to about 9.5 ng/uL, and up to 1 ug was used per sample. The authors processed their data as follows. TCRbeta data were analyzed in ImmunoSeq Analyzer 3.0, with diversity computed on productive nucleotide rearrangements. The improved Chao index was used to estimate lower-bound TCR diversity, and the Gini coefficient was used to estimate clonality using the Immunarch R package. Nucleotide rearrangements that differed but encoded the same CDR3beta amino acid sequence were counted as separate clonotypes. TCRbeta sequences significantly enriched in antigen-responding cells relative to anti-CD3/anti-CD28-activated cells were identified by differential abundance analysis. TCRs were clustered by predicted peptide-MHC specificity with GLIPH2, both within individual participants and across merged participant data sets. TCRdb re-hosts the immuneACCESS table, in-frame sequences only. Its copies lack some clones; in the studies checked, an unresolved V gene accounts for under half of them, and the cause for the rest is not known. V, J and clone size derive from that table, while D and trimming were established from the DNA sequence. This sample holds about 35,000 clones; 70% to 90% were observed only once. The top ten clonotypes cover around 5.4% of the sample.

With respect to this clone: Its antigen remains unidentified. No much larger clone exists at a distance of one base, and base qualities are not known.

This specimen consisted of cultured CD4+ T cells from PBMCs, obtained from a patient who received antiretroviral therapy. According to the study, the label for this sample's cell subset or site signals: CD40L-CD69- CD45RO-high memory CD4 T cells not responding to Gag peptides. The V gene is TRBV15 and the J gene is TRBJ2-2; a confident D gene designation cannot be given. The source is an adult with HIV. The donor label of this sample is uncertain. The CDR3 region has the sequence CATSTYAAGELFF. The nucleotide sequence is TGTGCCACCAGCACCTATGCCGCCGGGGAGCTGTTTTTT.